The present T cell receptor (beta chain) was sequenced within a study of T cell repertoires in cytomegalovirus infection. Study at large: Public signatures in TCR beta pointed to CMV infection and matching HLA type. Study results and limitations: Ex vivo, HLA-C-restricted CMV-specific TCR beta clonotypes prevailed over the rest of the response.

TCRdb used MiXCR to reprocess the reads, holding one entry per CDR3 protein. The table has 150,000 to 190,000 distinct CDR3 sequences, 23% seen once. A remark on this clonotype: Its antigen is unknown.

Germline lookup yields CDR1 SGHNT and CDR2 YYREEE (reference sequence). The CDR3 has 15 amino acids. Trimming shortened V by 2 bases and J by 2 bases, and 12 bases separated the two germline ends. Sequenced material: PBMCs. The receptor was derived from a human donor in good health (CMV status not recorded). Some clones in this sample may be carry-over from other donors' samples. This chain connects TRBV5-4 to TRBJ2-3; tentative D call: TRBD1 (6 bases). In DNA form, the CDR3 reads TGTGCCAGCAGCTTCTCGACAGGAAACACAGATACGCAGTATTTT. Translating it yields CASSFSTGNTDTQYF.